This entry lists 2 T cell receptor beta chains sequenced from one sample in a study of blood T cell repertoires in COVID-19. This table comes from immunoSEQ multiplex PCR, and its TCRdb copy is limited to in-frame clones, with some not included. The data show approximately 150,000 clones, roughly 87% seen once. Sequencing used PBMCs or T cells enriched from blood (not recorded which). Source of these receptors: a human donor with acute COVID-19. The donor label of this sample is uncertain.

This sequence joins TRBV11-2 and TRBJ1-5, with 7 positions matching TRBD1. V trimming: 3 bases; J trimming: 7 bases; junction bases outside the gene matches: 3. Germline lookup yields CDR1 SGHAT and CDR2 FQNNGV. The CDR3 is made up of 13 amino acids. CDR3 bases: TGTGCCAGCAGCTTCAGACAGGGACAGCCCCAGCATTTT. Encoded protein: CASSFRQGQPQHF. Looking up the rest from reference TRBV11-2 and TRBJ1-5 gives the full variable domain: EAGVAQSPRYKIIEKRQSVAFWCNPISGHATLYWYQQILGQGPKLLIQFQNNGVVDDSQLPKDRFSAERLKGVDSTLKIQPAKLEDSAVYLCASSFRQGQPQHFGDGTRLSIL.

The CDR3 DNA sequence: TGTGCCAGCAGCGTAGGGGGACAGGGGGTTAGGGACACTGAAGCTTTCTTT. This encodes CASSVGGQGVRDTEAFF. J is TRBJ1-1 and V is TRBV9; 11 positions match TRBD1. After removal of 0 bases from V and 3 bases from J, the junction contained 7 bases not matched to a gene. The length of the CDR3 is 17 residues. The germline V gene has CDR1 SGDLS and CDR2 YYNGEE.